Below, 8 T cell receptor beta chains from the same sample are listed, as sequenced in a study of OX40 agonist ivuxolimab in advanced cancers. Generated by immunoSEQ multiplex PCR, the TCRdb table keeps only in-frame clones and is missing some. The repertoire includes approximately 47,000 clones, roughly 90% of them detected once, and around half sits in the top ten. Sequences were derived from CD4+ or CD8+ T cells sorted from blood, sampled in a trial of the OX40 agonist ivuxolimab. These receptors came from an adult with an advanced solid tumor such as melanoma, head and neck, liver or kidney cancer.

The gene calls are TRBV4-2 and TRBJ2-5; 9 bases align to TRBD2. This CDR3 is 19 amino acids long. Per germline, CDR1 LGHNA and CDR2 YNFKEQ. V gave up 1 base and J gave up 4 bases; unmatched junction bases: 16. The CDR3 reads CASSQVMSSGDEEGETQYF. The CDR3 nucleotides read TGTGCCAGCAGCCAAGTTATGTCTAGCGGGGATGAGGAGGGAGAGACCCAGTACTTC.

The chain has TRBV19 and TRBJ1-1; no clear D. The CDR3 extends over 13 amino acids. CDR1 LNHDA and CDR2 SQIVND come from the germline V gene (reference sequence). The V and J ends lost 3 bases and 5 bases respectively, with 10 bases between them. CDR3 in DNA: TGTGCCAGTAGTATCTACCCAAGGACTGAAGCTTTCTTT. The encoded protein is CASSIYPRTEAFF.

The V call is TRBV28, the J call TRBJ2-7, with unresolved D. V was cut by 3 bases and J by 0 bases, with 12 bases left in between. The germline gives CDR1 MDHEN, CDR2 SYDVKM. This CDR3 is built from 15 residues. The CDR3 DNA reads TGTGCCAGCAGTTTTAGGCAGGCAAGCTCCTACGAGCAGTACTTC. It specifies CASSFRQASSYEQYF.

The rearrangement links TRBV27 to TRBJ2-7; D call uncertain. The ends were cut back, 6 bases at V and 3 bases at J, with 9 bases in the middle. Germline lookup yields CDR1 MNHEY and CDR2 SMNVEV (reference sequence). The CDR3 is 12 amino acids. CDR3 sequence: CASSQTFYEQYF. The CDR3 bases are TGTGCCAGCAGCCAAACATTCTACGAGCAGTACTTC.

The chain links TRBV19 to TRBJ2-5, with 14 bases matching TRBD2. The CDR3 has 14 amino acids. Trimming at V came to 6 bases and at J to 3 bases, leaving 0 bases not matched to a gene. Per germline, CDR1 LNHDA and CDR2 SQIVND (reference sequence). The CDR3 DNA is TGTGCCAGTAGGGGACTAGCGGGGGAAGAGACCCAGTACTTC. Translation gives CASRGLAGEETQYF.

This chain joins TRBV29-1 and TRBJ1-2, with D perhaps matching TRBD1 (6 bases). The V gene's germline CDR1 is SQVTM and CDR2 ANQGSEA. The CDR3 extends over 15 amino acids. V was cut by 4 bases and J by 0 bases, with 15 bases left in between. The CDR3 coding sequence is TGCAGCGTTGCCGACCGGACAGAAGCTAACTATGGCTACACCTTC. Amino acids: CSVADRTEANYGYTF.

This chain joins TRBV5-1 and TRBJ2-6, with 12 bases matching TRBD1. The CDR3 is 18 amino acids. Germline-derived CDR1 and CDR2 are SGHRS and YFSETQ. The ends lost 4 bases at V and 3 bases at J; junction bases unmatched: 8. In nucleotides, the CDR3 is TGCGCCAGCAGCGCGTCCGGGACAGGGGGCGGTGGGGCCAACGTCCTGACTTTC. It yields the protein CASSASGTGGGGANVLTF. Combining the CDR3 with reference TRBV5-1 and TRBJ2-6 gives the whole variable domain KAGVTQTPRYLIKTRGQQVTLSCSPISGHRSVSWYQQTPGQGLQFLFEYFSETQRNKGNFPGRFSGRQFSNSRSEMNVSTLELGDSALYLCASSASGTGGGGANVLTFGAGSRLTVL.

The V gene is TRBV7-9, the J gene TRBJ2-1; maybe TRBD2 (5 bases). The CDR3 has 14 amino acids. Per the germline V gene, CDR1 is SEHNR and CDR2 is FQNEAQ (reference sequence). V was trimmed by 2 bases and J by 6 bases, leaving 11 bases between them. CDR3 loop: CASSLLPGINEQFF. The DNA for the CDR3 is TGTGCCAGCAGCTTACTCCCGGGGATCAATGAGCAGTTCTTC.